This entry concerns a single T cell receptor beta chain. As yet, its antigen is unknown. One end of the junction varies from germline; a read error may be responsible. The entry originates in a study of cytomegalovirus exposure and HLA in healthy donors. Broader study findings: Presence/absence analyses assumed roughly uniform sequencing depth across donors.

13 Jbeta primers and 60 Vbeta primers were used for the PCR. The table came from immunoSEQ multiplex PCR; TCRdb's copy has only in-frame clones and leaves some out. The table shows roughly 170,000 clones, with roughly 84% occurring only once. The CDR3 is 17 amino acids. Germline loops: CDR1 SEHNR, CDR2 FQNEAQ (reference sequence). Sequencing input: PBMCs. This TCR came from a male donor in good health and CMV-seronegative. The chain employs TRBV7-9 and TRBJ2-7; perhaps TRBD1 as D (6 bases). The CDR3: CSSSPWAYRDVSYEQYF. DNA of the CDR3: TGTTCCAGCAGCCCTTGGGCGTACAGGGATGTTTCCTACGAGCAGTACTTC.